The T cell receptor beta chain under discussion was sequenced for a study of blood T cell repertoires in COVID-19. Study-level information: Some COVID-19 samples were acute and others convalescent; all came from the United States, Italy and Spain.

The table came from immunoSEQ multiplex PCR; TCRdb's copy has only in-frame clones and leaves some out. The sample lists hundreds of thousands of clones; approximately 89% were seen once. V shed 1 base and J shed 0 bases, with 10 bases lying between them. Germline V gene sequence: CDR1 SGHTA, CDR2 FQGNSA. The CDR3 loop spans 16 amino acids. The sequencing input was peripheral blood. The chain carries TRBV7-2 and TRBJ2-4; TRBD1 is a possible D gene (5 bases). The TCR comes from a woman aged 18 to 35 who had recovered from COVID-19. CDR3 DNA sequence: TGTGCCAGCAGCTTAGTACAGGCATTAGCCAAAAACATTCAGTACTTC. Translated, it gives CASSLVQALAKNIQYF.